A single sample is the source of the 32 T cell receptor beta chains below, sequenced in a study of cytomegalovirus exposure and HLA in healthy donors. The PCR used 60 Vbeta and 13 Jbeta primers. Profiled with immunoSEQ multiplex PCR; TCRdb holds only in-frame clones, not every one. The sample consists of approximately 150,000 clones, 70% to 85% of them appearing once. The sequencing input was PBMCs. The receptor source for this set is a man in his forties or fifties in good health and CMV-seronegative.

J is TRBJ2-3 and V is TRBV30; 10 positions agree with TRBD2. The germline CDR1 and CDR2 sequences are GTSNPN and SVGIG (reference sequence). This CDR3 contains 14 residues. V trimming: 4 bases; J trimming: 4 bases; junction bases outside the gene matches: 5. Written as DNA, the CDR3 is TGTGCCTGGACTAGCGGGGGTGAGTCAGATACGCAGTATTTT. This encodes CAWTSGGESDTQYF. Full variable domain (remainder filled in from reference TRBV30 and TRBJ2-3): SQTIHQWPATLVQPVGSPLSLECTVEGTSNPNLYWYRQAAGRGLQLLFYSVGIGQISSEVPQNLSASRPQDRQFILSSKKLLLSDSGFYLCAWTSGGESDTQYFGPGTRLTVL.

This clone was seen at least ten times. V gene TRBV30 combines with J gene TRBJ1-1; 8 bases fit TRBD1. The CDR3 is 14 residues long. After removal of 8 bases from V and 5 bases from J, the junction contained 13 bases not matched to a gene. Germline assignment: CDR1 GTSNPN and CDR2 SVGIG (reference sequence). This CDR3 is CAGNYGQGTTEAFF. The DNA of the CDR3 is TGTGCCGGGAACTACGGACAGGGCACAACTGAAGCTTTCTTT. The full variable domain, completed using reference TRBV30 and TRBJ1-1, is SQTIHQWPATLVQPVGSPLSLECTVEGTSNPNLYWYRQAAGRGLQLLFYSVGIGQISSEVPQNLSASRPQDRQFILSSKKLLLSDSGFYLCAGNYGQGTTEAFFGQGTRLTVV.

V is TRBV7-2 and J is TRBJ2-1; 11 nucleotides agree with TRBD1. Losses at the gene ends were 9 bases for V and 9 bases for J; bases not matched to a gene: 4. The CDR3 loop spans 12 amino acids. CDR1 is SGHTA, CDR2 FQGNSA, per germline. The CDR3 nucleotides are TGTGCCAGGGGACAGGGGGGGAGTGAGCAGTTCTTC. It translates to CARGQGGSEQFF.

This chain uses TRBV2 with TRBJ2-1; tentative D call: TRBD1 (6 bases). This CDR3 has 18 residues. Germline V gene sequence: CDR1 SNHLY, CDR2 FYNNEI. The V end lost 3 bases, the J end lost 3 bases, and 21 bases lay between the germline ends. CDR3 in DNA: TGTGCCAGCAGTGATTCTGGACAGCTCTCGCCATACTACAATGAGCAGTTCTTC. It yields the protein CASSDSGQLSPYYNEQFF. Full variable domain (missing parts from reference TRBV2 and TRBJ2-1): EPEVTQTPSHQVTQMGQEVILRCVPISNHLYFYWYRQILGQKVEFLVSFYNNEISEKSEIFDDQFSVERPDGSNFTLKIRSTKLEDSAMYFCASSDSGQLSPYYNEQFFGPGTRLTVL.

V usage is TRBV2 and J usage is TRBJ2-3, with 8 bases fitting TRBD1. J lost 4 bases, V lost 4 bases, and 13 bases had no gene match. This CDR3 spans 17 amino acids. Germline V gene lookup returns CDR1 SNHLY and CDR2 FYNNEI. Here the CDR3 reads CASSGRQGQGKADTQYF. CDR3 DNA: TGTGCCAGCAGTGGCCGCCAAGGACAGGGAAAGGCAGATACGCAGTATTTT.

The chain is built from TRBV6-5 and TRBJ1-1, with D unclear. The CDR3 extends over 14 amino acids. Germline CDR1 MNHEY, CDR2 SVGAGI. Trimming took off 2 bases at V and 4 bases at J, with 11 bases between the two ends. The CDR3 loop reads CASSYRGLVTEAFF. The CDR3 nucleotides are TGTGCCAGCAGTTACCGGGGTTTGGTCACTGAAGCTTTCTTT.

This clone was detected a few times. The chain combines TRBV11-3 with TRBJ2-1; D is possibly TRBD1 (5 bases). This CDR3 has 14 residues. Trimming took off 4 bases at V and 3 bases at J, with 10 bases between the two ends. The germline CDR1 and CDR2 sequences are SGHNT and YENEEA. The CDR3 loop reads CASSSTDFYNEQFF. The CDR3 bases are TGTGCCAGCAGCTCGACAGATTTCTACAATGAGCAGTTCTTC.

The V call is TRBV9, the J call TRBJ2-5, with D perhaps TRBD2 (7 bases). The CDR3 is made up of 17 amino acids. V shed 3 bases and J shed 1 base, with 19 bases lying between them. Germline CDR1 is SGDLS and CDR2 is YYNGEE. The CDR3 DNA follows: TGTGCCAGCAGCGCCGAGGGGGGAGGGAGCATCCAAGAGACCCAGTACTTC. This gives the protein CASSAEGGGSIQETQYF.

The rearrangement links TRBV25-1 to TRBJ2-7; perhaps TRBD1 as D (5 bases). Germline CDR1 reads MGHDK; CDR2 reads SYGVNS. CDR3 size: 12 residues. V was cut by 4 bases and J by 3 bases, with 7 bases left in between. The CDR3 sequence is CASSVRGYEQYF. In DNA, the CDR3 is TGTGCCAGCAGTGTAAGGGGCTACGAGCAGTACTTC.

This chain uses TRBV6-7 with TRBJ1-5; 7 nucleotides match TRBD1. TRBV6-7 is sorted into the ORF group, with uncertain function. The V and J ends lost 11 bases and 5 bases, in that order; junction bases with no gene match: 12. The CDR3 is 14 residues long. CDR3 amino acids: CAGDRGTAYQPQHF. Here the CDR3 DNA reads TGTGCCGGAGATCGGGGGACAGCATATCAGCCCCAGCATTTT.

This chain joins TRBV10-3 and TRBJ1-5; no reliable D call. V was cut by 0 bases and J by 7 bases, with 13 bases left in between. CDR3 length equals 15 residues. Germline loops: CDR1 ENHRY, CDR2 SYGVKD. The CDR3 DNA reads TGTGCCATCAGTGAGTCTGAGGTCAGCGGGCAGCCCCAGCATTTT. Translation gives CAISESEVSGQPQHF.

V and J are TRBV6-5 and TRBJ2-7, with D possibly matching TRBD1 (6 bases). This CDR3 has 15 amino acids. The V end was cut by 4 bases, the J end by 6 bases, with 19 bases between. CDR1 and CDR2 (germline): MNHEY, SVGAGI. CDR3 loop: CASSSPWDTMGEQYF. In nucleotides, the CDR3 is TGTGCCAGCAGTTCTCCATGGGACACGATGGGCGAGCAGTACTTC.

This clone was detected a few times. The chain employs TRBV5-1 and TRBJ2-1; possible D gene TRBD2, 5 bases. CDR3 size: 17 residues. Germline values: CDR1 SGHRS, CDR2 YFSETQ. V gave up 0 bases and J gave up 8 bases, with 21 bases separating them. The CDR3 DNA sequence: TGCGCCAGCAGCTTGGCCCTCCTAGCTGGGTATATCGATGAGCAGTTCTTC. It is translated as CASSLALLAGYIDEQFF.

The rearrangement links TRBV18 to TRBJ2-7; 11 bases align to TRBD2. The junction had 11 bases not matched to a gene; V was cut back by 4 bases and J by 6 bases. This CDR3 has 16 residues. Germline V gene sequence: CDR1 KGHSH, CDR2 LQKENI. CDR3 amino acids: CASSRKKLAGAAEQYF. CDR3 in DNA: TGTGCCAGCTCACGAAAAAAACTAGCGGGAGCTGCCGAGCAGTACTTC. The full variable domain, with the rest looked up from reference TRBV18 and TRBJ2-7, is NAGVMQNPRHLVRRRGQEARLRCSPMKGHSHVYWYRQLPEEGLKFMVYLQKENIIDESGMPKERFSAEFPKEGPSILRIQQVVRGDSAAYFCASSRKKLAGAAEQYFGPGTRLTVT.

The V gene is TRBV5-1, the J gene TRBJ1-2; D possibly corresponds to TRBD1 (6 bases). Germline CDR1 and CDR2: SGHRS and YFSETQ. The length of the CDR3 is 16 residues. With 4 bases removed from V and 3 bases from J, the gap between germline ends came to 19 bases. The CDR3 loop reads CASSPGVGGGDYGYTF. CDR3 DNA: TGCGCCAGCAGCCCCGGAGTGGGAGGGGGTGACTATGGCTACACCTTC.

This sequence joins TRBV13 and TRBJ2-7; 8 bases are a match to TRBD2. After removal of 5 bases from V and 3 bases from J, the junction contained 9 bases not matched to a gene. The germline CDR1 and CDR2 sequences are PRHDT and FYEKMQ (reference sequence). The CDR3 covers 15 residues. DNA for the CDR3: TGTGCCAGCAGCCCCCAGACTAGCGAGTACTACGAGCAGTACTTC. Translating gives CASSPQTSEYYEQYF.

CDR3 sequence: CAWEGQGYEQYF. The CDR3 region has the DNA TGTGCCTGGGAGGGACAGGGCTACGAGCAGTACTTC. This sequence joins TRBV30 and TRBJ2-7, with TRBD1 matching 9 bases. V shed 5 bases, J shed 3 bases, and the junction held 2 bases outside the gene matches. The CDR3 sequence is 12 residues long. Germline V gene data show CDR1 as GTSNPN and CDR2 as SVGIG (reference sequence).

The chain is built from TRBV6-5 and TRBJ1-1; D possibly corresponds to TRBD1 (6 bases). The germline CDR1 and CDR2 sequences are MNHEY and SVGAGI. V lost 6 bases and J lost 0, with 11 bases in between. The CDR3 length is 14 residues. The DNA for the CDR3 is TGTGCCAGCAGACAGGGTGGGGTGAACACTGAAGCTTTCTTT. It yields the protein CASRQGGVNTEAFF.

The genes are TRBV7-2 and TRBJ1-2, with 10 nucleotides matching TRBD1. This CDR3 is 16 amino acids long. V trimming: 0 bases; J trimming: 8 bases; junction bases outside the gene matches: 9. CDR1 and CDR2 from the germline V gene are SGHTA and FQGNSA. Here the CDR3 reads CASSLAGQGVSLGYTF. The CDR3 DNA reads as TGTGCCAGCAGCTTAGCTGGACAGGGGGTTAGTTTAGGCTACACCTTC.

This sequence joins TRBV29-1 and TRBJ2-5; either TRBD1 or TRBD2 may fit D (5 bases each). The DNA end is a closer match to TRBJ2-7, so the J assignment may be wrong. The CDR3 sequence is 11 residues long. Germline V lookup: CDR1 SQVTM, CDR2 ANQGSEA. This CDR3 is CSVLQGHEQYF. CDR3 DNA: TGCAGCGTACTTCAGGGACACGAGCAGTACTTC.

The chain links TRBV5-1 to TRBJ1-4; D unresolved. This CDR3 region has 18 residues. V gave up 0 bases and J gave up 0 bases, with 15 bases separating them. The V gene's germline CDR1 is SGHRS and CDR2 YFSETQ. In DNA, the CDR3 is TGCGCCAGCAGCTTGGCCAACGCCAAAGCTGCAACTAATGAAAAACTGTTTTTT. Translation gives CASSLANAKAATNEKLFF. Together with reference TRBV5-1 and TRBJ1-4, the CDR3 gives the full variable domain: KAGVTQTPRYLIKTRGQQVTLSCSPISGHRSVSWYQQTPGQGLQFLFEYFSETQRNKGNFPGRFSGRQFSNSRSEMNVSTLELGDSALYLCASSLANAKAATNEKLFFGSGTQLSVL.

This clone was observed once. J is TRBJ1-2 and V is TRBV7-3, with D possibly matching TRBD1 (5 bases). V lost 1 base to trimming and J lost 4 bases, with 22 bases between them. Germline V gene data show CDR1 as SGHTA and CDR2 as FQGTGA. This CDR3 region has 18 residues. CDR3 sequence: CASSLIHAGPGSSYGYTF. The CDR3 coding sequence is TGTGCCAGCAGCTTAATCCATGCGGGGCCCGGCTCTAGCTATGGCTACACCTTC.

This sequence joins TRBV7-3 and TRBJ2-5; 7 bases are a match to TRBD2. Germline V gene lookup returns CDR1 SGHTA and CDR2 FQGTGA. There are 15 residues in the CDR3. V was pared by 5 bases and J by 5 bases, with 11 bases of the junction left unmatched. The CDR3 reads CASSIGTGGFETQYF. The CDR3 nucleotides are TGTGCCAGCAGCATCGGGACGGGAGGTTTCGAGACCCAGTACTTC.

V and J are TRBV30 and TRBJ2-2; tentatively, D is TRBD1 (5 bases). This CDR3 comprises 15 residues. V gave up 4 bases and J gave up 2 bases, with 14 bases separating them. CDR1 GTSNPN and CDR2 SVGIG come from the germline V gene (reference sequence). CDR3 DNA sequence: TGTGCCTGGAACGTCGACAGAATCAACACCGGGGAGCTGTTTTTT. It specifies CAWNVDRINTGELFF.

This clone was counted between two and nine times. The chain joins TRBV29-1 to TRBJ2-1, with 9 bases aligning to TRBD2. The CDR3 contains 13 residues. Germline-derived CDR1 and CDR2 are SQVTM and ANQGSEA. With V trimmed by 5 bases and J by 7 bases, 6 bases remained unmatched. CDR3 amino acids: CSVRRGGRNEQFF. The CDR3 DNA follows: TGCAGCGTTAGGCGGGGGGGGCGGAATGAGCAGTTCTTC.

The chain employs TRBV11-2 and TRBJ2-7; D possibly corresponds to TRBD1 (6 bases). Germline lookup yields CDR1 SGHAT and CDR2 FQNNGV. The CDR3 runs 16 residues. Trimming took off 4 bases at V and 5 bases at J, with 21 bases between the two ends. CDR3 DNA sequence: TGTGCCAGCAGCTCACCTCTATGGACAGAGACGCACGAGCAGTACTTC. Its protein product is CASSSPLWTETHEQYF.

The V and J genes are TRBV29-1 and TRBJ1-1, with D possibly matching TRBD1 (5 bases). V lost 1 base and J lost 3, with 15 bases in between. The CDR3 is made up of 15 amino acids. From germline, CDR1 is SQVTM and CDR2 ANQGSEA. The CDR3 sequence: CSVEVAGLKDTEAFF. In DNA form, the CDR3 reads TGCAGCGTTGAAGTAGCAGGGTTGAAGGACACTGAAGCTTTCTTT.

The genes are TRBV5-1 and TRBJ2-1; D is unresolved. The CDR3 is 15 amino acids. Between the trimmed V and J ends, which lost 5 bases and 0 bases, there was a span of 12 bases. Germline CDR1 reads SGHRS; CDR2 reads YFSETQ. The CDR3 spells CASSLSPSSYNEQFF. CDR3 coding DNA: TGCGCCAGCAGTCTTAGCCCCAGCTCCTACAATGAGCAGTTCTTC.

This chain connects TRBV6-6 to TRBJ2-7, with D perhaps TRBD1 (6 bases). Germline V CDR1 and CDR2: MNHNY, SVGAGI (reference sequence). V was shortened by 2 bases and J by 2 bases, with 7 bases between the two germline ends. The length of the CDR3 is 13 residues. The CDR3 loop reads CASSYEGAYEQYF. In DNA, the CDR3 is TGTGCCAGCAGTTACGAGGGGGCCTACGAGCAGTACTTC.

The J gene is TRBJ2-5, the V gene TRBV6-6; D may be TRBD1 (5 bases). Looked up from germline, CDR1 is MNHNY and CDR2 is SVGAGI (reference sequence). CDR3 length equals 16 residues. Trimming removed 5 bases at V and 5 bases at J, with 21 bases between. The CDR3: CASSPGQDLDLETQYF. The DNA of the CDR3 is TGTGCCAGCAGTCCAGGGCAGGATCTAGATCTGGAGACCCAGTACTTC.

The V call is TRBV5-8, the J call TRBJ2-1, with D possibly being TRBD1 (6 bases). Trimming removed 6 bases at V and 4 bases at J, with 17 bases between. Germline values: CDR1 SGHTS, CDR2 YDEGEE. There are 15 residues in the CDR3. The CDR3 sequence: CASTVGAQQYNEQFF. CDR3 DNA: TGTGCCAGCACCGTGGGGGCCCAGCAATACAATGAGCAGTTCTTC.

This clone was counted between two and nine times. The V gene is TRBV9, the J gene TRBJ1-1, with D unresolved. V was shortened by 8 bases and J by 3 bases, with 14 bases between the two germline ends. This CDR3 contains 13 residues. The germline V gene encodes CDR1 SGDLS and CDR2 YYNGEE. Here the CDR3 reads CASSEGRDTEAFF. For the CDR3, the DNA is TGTGCCAGTTCGGAAGGGCGGGACACTGAAGCTTTCTTT.